This TCR beta chain was identified during a study of control samples from healthy donors and cancer patients (dated by TCRdb to 2020 to 2022). With regard to this clone: Its antigen has not been determined. The record has no base qualities; no much larger clone is one base away.

The protocol used for the library was the immunoSEQ multiplex PCR assay. In its TCRdb copy, this immuneACCESS table keeps in-frame sequences only and misses some clones. Where compared with another copy, unresolved V genes explain less than half of these, and the others have no known cause. Within this sample are approximately 82,000 clones, with about 94% of them counted one time only. The ten largest account for approximately 4.8% of the sample. The origin of this receptor is a woman under 30 in good health. Sequencing input: blood.

CDR3 reads: CASSVEQRTDTQYF. The sequenced DNA is TGTGCCAGCAGCGTAGAACAGCGCACAGATACGCAGTATTTT. The sequence joins TRBV9 to TRBJ2-3; no D gene call is confident. The CDR3 numbers 14 residues from cysteine through phenylalanine. Here the CDR3 DNA is all that survives: 42 bases in frame from base 1. At the junction V is shortened by 0 bases and J by 1 base, with 6 bases in between. CDR1 is given as SGDLS and CDR2 as YYNGEE, both from the germline V gene.